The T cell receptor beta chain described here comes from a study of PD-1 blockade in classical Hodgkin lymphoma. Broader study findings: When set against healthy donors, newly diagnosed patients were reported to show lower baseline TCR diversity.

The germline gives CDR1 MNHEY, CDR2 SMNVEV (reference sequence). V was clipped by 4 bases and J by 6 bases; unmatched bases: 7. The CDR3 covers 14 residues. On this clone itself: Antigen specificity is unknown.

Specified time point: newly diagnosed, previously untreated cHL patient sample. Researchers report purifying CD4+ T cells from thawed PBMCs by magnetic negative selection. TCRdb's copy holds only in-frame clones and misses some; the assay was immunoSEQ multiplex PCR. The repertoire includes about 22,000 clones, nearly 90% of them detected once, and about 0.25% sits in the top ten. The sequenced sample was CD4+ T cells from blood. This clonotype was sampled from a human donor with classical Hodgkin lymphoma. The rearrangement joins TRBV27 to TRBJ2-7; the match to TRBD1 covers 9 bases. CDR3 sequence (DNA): TGTGCCAGCAGTTCCCTCGGGACAGGGCGCGAGCAGTACTTC. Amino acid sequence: CASSSLGTGREQYF.